This is a list of T cell receptor beta chains from one sample in a study of T cell changes during pregnancy in multiple sclerosis. Assay used: immunoSEQ multiplex PCR; TCRdb lists only in-frame clones, some missing. The sample has around 60,000 clones, 96% seen once; the top ten hold roughly 2.4%. The source material was CD8+ T cells from peripheral blood mononuclear cells, sampled after pregnancy. The source of these receptors is a female donor with multiple sclerosis, enrolled in a pregnancy study. The CDR3 runs from the conserved cysteine through the conserved F or W. A D gene is named only where the DNA matches it firmly. Size tells how often a clone was seen (once, few, many) or the class of an expanded clone, and some rows leave it out.

NA | TRBJ2-5 | TRBD1 | TRBV2 | CASRQGQGQETQYF | TGTGCCAGCAGGCAGGGACAGGGCCAAGAGACCCAGTACTTC
NA | TRBJ2-2 | TRBD1 | TRBV15 | CATSVDRGNTGELFF | TGTGCCACCAGCGTCGACAGGGGAAACACCGGGGAGCTGTTTTTT
NA | TRBJ2-2 | TRBD2 | TRBV5-5 | CASSTTSGSGELFF | TGTGCCAGCAGCACGACTAGCGGTTCCGGGGAGCTGTTTTTT
NA | TRBJ2-5 | TRBD1 | TRBV5-1 | CASSSDRETQYF | TGCGCCAGCAGCTCGGACAGGGAGACCCAGTACTTC
NA | TRBJ2-7 | TRBD1 | TRBV7-9 | CASSHPGDRGREQYF | TGTGCCAGCAGCCATCCCGGGGACAGGGGACGCGAGCAGTACTTC
NA | TRBJ2-7 | NA | TRBV11-3 | CASSPAHGTGSPYEQYF | TGTGCCAGCAGCCCAGCCCACGGTACCGGGAGCCCCTACGAGCAGTACTTC
NA | TRBJ2-5 | NA | TRBV19 | CASNAGLGETQYF | TGTGCCAGTAATGCGGGGCTCGGAGAGACCCAGTACTTC
NA | TRBJ2-5 | TRBD2 | TRBV27 | CASGQRGRETQYF | TGTGCCAGCGGGCAGCGGGGTCGGGAGACCCAGTACTTC
NA | TRBJ1-1 | NA | TRBV7-9 | CASSKGHLNTEAFF | TGTGCCAGCAGCAAGGGACATCTGAACACTGAAGCTTTCTTT
once | TRBJ2-5 | NA | TRBV7-9 | CASSSTAIETQYF | TGTGCCAGCAGCTCTACCGCGATTGAGACCCAGTACTTC
many | TRBJ1-1 | NA | TRBV28 | CASRPRNTEAFF | TGTGCCAGCAGGCCCAGGAACACTGAAGCTTTCTTT
NA | TRBJ2-4 | TRBD1 | TRBV5-5 | CASSSHRDRGLEAKNIQYF | TGTGCCAGCAGCTCCCACCGGGACAGGGGGTTGGAGGCCAAAAACATTCAGTACTTC
NA | TRBJ2-2 | TRBD1 | TRBV27 | CASSLTGVTGELFF | TGTGCCAGCAGCCTGACAGGGGTCACCGGGGAGCTGTTTTTT
NA | TRBJ2-5 | NA | TRBV27 | CASRRAGTQYF | TGTGCCAGCAGGAGGGCCGGGACCCAGTACTTC
NA | TRBJ2-1 | NA | TRBV6-5 | CASSYPESDPYNEQFF | TGTGCCAGCAGTTACCCCGAAAGCGACCCCTACAATGAGCAGTTCTTC
NA | TRBJ1-1 | TRBD1 | TRBV5-6 | CASSGGGQTGGAFF | TGTGCCAGCAGTGGGGGGGGGCAAACAGGGGGAGCTTTCTTT
NA | TRBJ2-3 | NA | TRBV2 | CASSEAGDTQYF | TGTGCCAGCAGTGAAGCCGGAGATACGCAGTATTTT
NA | TRBJ2-1 | NA | TRBV10-3 | CAVAAGTAKNEQFF | TGTGCCGTCGCGGCGGGGACAGCCAAAAATGAGCAGTTCTTC
NA | TRBJ2-1 | TRBD2 | TRBV7-9 | CASSQPGFSGQAYNEQFF | TGTGCCAGCAGCCAACCCGGTTTTAGCGGGCAAGCTTACAATGAGCAGTTCTTC
NA | TRBJ2-7 | NA | TRBV29-1 | CSIQSGSYEQYF | TGCAGTATTCAAAGCGGTTCCTACGAGCAGTACTTC
NA | TRBJ1-2 | NA | TRBV7-9 | CASGLDSHYGYTF | TGTGCCAGCGGACTGGACAGTCACTATGGCTACACCTTC
NA | TRBJ2-7 | NA | TRBV7-6 | CASSPHIAYEQYF | TGTGCCAGCAGCCCCCACATTGCCTACGAGCAGTACTTC
NA | TRBJ2-3 | TRBD2 | TRBV7-6 | CASSKPRSGRWADTQYF | TGTGCCAGCAGCAAGCCTCGGAGCGGGAGGTGGGCAGATACGCAGTATTTT
NA | TRBJ2-7 | NA | TRBV7-9 | CASSLDPGDGNEQYF | TGTGCCAGCAGCTTAGACCCGGGAGATGGGAACGAGCAGTACTTC
NA | TRBJ1-1 | NA | TRBV27 | CASRGGRQTGEAFF | TGTGCCAGCAGGGGGGGACGGCAGACGGGGGAAGCTTTCTTT
NA | TRBJ1-1 | NA | TRBV28 | CASSFRETEAFF | TGTGCCAGCAGTTTTAGGGAGACTGAAGCTTTCTTT
NA | TRBJ2-1 | TRBD2 | TRBV19 | CASSITSGSYEQFF | TGTGCCAGTAGTATCACTAGCGGGAGCTATGAGCAGTTCTTC